A selection of T cell receptor beta chains follows, all from one sample in a study of blood T cell repertoires in COVID-19. Method: immunoSEQ multiplex PCR; TCRdb's copy keeps in-frame clones and lacks some. The table has 85,000 to 130,000 clones, approximately 80% seen once. The sample consisted of peripheral blood. These TCRs come from an older woman with acute or convalescent COVID-19. The CDR3 runs from the conserved cysteine through the conserved F or W. The D gene is left open where the match is weak. Expanded clones get a size class; other rows say once, few or many, or leave the size out.

D: .; V: TRBV6-1; size: .; J: TRBJ1-1; DNA: TGTGCCAGCAGTGATTGGGGGCGTAGAGTAACTGAAGCTTTCTTT; CDR3: CASSDWGRRVTEAFF
D: .; V: TRBV7-9; size: few; J: TRBJ1-2; DNA: TGTGCCAGCAGCTGGACAGAAACGGCTGGCTACACCTTC; CDR3: CASSWTETAGYTF
D: TRBD1; V: TRBV6-5; size: .; J: TRBJ2-5; DNA: TGTGCCAGCAGGCCCGGGACAGGGGGAGAGGAGACCCAGTACTTC; CDR3: CASRPGTGGEETQYF
D: .; V: TRBV12-5; size: few; J: TRBJ1-4; DNA: TGTGCTAGTGGTTCGGCGGCAACAACTAATGAAAAACTGTTTTTT; CDR3: CASGSAATTNEKLFF
D: TRBD1; V: TRBV7-2; size: .; J: TRBJ1-4; DNA: TGTGCCAGCAGCCAGAGGACAGGGGGAGAAAAACTGTTTTTT; CDR3: CASSQRTGGEKLFF
D: TRBD1; V: TRBV7-9; size: .; J: TRBJ2-3; DNA: TGTGCCAGCAAAGGGGGCGCCGGCACAGATACGCAGTATTTT; CDR3: CASKGGAGTDTQYF
D: TRBD1; V: TRBV6-5; size: .; J: TRBJ1-1; DNA: TGTGCCAGCAGTCCTAGGACAGGGTGGAACACTGAAGCTTTCTTT; CDR3: CASSPRTGWNTEAFF
D: TRBD2; V: TRBV2; size: .; J: TRBJ2-1; DNA: TGTGCCAGCAGTGAGGATCTAGCGGGAGGCTATGAGCAGTTCTTC; CDR3: CASSEDLAGGYEQFF
D: TRBD1; V: TRBV27; size: few; J: TRBJ1-2; DNA: TGTGCCAGCAGTTCACAGGGGGCTCTTATTTATGGCTACACCTTC; CDR3: CASSSQGALIYGYTF
D: .; V: TRBV29-1; size: .; J: TRBJ1-2; DNA: TGCAGCGTTGGGACAGATTATGGCTACACCTTC; CDR3: CSVGTDYGYTF
D: .; V: TRBV19; size: .; J: TRBJ1-1; DNA: TGTGCCAGTAGTATAGAATTCAGGGGTCGATGCGGTATTTGTGCTTTCTTT; CDR3: CASSIEFRGRCGICAFF
D: .; V: TRBV6-5; size: .; J: TRBJ1-1; DNA: TGTGCCAGCAGTTACTCTGGAGCGAACACTGAAGCTTTCTTT; CDR3: CASSYSGANTEAFF
D: TRBD1; V: TRBV19; size: few; J: TRBJ1-2; DNA: TGTGCCAGTAGTATCCCCGGGACAGGGGTCGGCTACACCTTC; CDR3: CASSIPGTGVGYTF
D: TRBD1; V: TRBV6-5; size: .; J: TRBJ2-7; DNA: TGTGCCAGCAGTTACCAGGGACAGGGTTACTACGAGCAGTACTTC; CDR3: CASSYQGQGYYEQYF
D: TRBD1; V: TRBV5-1; size: once; J: TRBJ2-7; DNA: TGCGCCAGCAGCTTCACCGGGACAGGGGGCGACGAGCAGTACTTC; CDR3: CASSFTGTGGDEQYF
D: .; V: TRBV11-3; size: few; J: TRBJ2-1; DNA: TGTGCCAGCAGCTTAGCCGGAGGTTACAATGAGCAGTTCTTC; CDR3: CASSLAGGYNEQFF
D: .; V: TRBV7-7; size: .; J: TRBJ2-7; DNA: TGTGCTAGCAGCCCCGAAGGGCCAGGGGCCGAGCAGTACTTC; CDR3: CASSPEGPGAEQYF
D: .; V: TRBV5-4; size: .; J: TRBJ1-3; DNA: TGTGCCAGCAGCTTGGCCGGGAGGTCTGGAAACACCATATATTTT; CDR3: CASSLAGRSGNTIYF
D: TRBD2; V: TRBV10-1; size: .; J: TRBJ2-1; DNA: TGCGCCAGCGCAAGGGGAATGGGGGGGGACAATGAGCAGTTCTTC; CDR3: CASARGMGGDNEQFF
D: TRBD1; V: TRBV19; size: .; J: TRBJ1-5; DNA: TGTGCCAGTAGTCCGGGGACAGGGAACCAGCCCCAGCATTTT; CDR3: CASSPGTGNQPQHF
D: .; V: TRBV11-2; size: .; J: TRBJ1-4; DNA: TGTGCCAGCAGCTTCATCCCGGGAGGTGAAAAACTGTTTTTT; CDR3: CASSFIPGGEKLFF
D: TRBD2; V: TRBV5-1; size: .; J: TRBJ2-3; DNA: TGCGCCAGCAGGAGTCGGGGGGTCTTCACAGATACGCAGTATTTT; CDR3: CASRSRGVFTDTQYF
D: TRBD2; V: TRBV9; size: .; J: TRBJ2-1; DNA: TGTGCCAGCAGCGTAGAAATCGGGGGGAACTCCTACAATGAGCAGTTCTTC; CDR3: CASSVEIGGNSYNEQFF
D: .; V: TRBV5-1; size: .; J: TRBJ1-1; DNA: TGCGCCAGCCAGGGGCAGCCAAACACTGAAGCTTTCTTT; CDR3: CASQGQPNTEAFF
D: TRBD1; V: TRBV7-7; size: .; J: TRBJ2-2; DNA: TGTGCCAGCAGCTTGGGGACAGCGAACACCGGGGAGCTGTTTTTT; CDR3: CASSLGTANTGELFF
D: .; V: TRBV5-1; size: once; J: TRBJ2-7; DNA: TGCGCCAGCAACTCCCCGTCCTACGAGCAGTACTTC; CDR3: CASNSPSYEQYF
D: .; V: TRBV7-2; size: .; J: TRBJ1-1; DNA: TGTGCCAGCAGCTTAGTTTCAGGGTCTGGCGCTGAAGCTTTCTTT; CDR3: CASSLVSGSGAEAFF
D: .; V: TRBV7-9; size: .; J: TRBJ1-2; DNA: TGTGCCAGCAGCAGGCCTTCCAGGGGAGACGATGGCTACACCTTC; CDR3: CASSRPSRGDDGYTF
D: TRBD1; V: TRBV5-1; size: .; J: TRBJ2-2; DNA: TGCGCCAGCAGCCTTATCGGACAGGGGGCTGAGTCCGGGGAGCTGTTTTTT; CDR3: CASSLIGQGAESGELFF
D: TRBD2; V: TRBV5-5; size: .; J: TRBJ2-5; DNA: TGTGCCAGCAGCCCCCTTGGCGGGAGGGCCCGGGAGACCCAGTACTTC; CDR3: CASSPLGGRARETQYF
D: .; V: TRBV3-1/TRBV3-2; size: .; J: TRBJ1-4; DNA: TGTGCCAGCAGCCTTTCGAGGGGGACTAATGAAAAACTGTTTTTT; CDR3: CASSLSRGTNEKLFF
D: .; V: TRBV30; size: .; J: TRBJ2-7; DNA: TGTGCCTGGGTACCAAGGACTGGGTACGAGCAGTACTTC; CDR3: CAWVPRTGYEQYF
D: TRBD1; V: TRBV29-1; size: .; J: TRBJ1-1; DNA: TGCAGCGTGGGGGACAGCCTGAACACTGAAGCTTTCTTT; CDR3: CSVGDSLNTEAFF